This record concerns one T cell receptor beta chain sequence. This sample was taken from a study of blood T cell repertoires in COVID-19. This CDR3 is 17 amino acids long. The J segment lost 7 bases and the V segment lost 0 bases, leaving 9 bases of the junction unmatched. Germline CDR1 reads SGHRS; CDR2 reads YFSETQ. Per the authors' pipeline: Cell counts per sample came from amplifying reference gene primers. Profiling relied on immunoSEQ multiplex PCR, and the TCRdb table lists in-frame clones only, not all of them. V and J calls and clone size come straight from that table; D and trimming were deduced from the DNA. The data hold roughly 170,000 clones, with about 85% observed a single time.

The V and J genes are TRBV5-1 and TRBJ2-1; TRBD2 aligns across 11 bases. This sequence was found in a middle-aged woman with acute COVID-19. The specimen sequenced was PBMCs or T cells enriched from blood (not recorded which). This CDR3 is CASSLALAGGRGNEQFF. Written as DNA, the CDR3 is TGCGCCAGCAGCTTGGCCCTAGCGGGAGGAAGAGGTAATGAGCAGTTCTTC.